This T cell receptor beta chain was sequenced for a study of cytomegalovirus exposure and HLA in healthy donors. V lost 3 bases, J lost 6 bases, and 15 bases lay in between. In germline, CDR1 is SGHAT, CDR2 FQNNGV. The CDR3 covers 14 residues. Researchers ran the PCR with 60 Vbeta and 13 Jbeta primers. Sequenced by immunoSEQ multiplex PCR; TCRdb stores in-frame clones only, minus some. The table shows roughly 140,000 clones, with about three quarters occurring only once. General observations from the study: Available immune exposure information was restricted to CMV serostatus only. In vitro testing confirmed a few CMV-associated chains as specific for CMV antigens. A missense variant in DCLRE1C was later tied to TCR beta V- and J-gene trimming.

With regard to this clone: Its antigen remains unidentified.

Material for sequencing was PBMCs. The sequence was collected from a man aged 18 to 29 in good health and CMV-seronegative. V is TRBV11-2 and J is TRBJ2-7, with TRBD2 as a possible D gene (6 bases). The CDR3 DNA is TGTGCCAGCAGCTTGGGGGGTGGCTCACCCGAGCAGTACTTC. Protein: CASSLGGGSPEQYF.